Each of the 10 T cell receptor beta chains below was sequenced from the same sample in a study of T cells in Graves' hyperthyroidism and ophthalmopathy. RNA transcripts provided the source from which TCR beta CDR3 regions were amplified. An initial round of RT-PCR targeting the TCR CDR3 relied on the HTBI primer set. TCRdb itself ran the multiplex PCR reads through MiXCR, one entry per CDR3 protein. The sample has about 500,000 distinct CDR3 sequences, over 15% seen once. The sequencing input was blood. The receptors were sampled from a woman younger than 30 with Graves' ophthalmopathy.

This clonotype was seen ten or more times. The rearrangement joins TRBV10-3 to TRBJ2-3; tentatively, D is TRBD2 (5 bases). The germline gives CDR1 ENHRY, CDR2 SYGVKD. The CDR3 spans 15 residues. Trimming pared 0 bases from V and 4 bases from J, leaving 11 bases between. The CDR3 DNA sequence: TGTGCCATCAGTGAGTCGGGTCGGGAAGCAGATACGCAGTATTTT. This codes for CAISESGREADTQYF.

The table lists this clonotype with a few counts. The CDR3 here is CASTIAGNYNEQFF. CDR3 DNA: TGTGCCAGCACCATAGCGGGAAACTACAATGAGCAGTTCTTC. This sequence joins TRBV6-2 or TRBV6-3 and TRBJ2-1; 8 bases map to TRBD2. Unmatched junction bases numbered 5, after V lost 7 bases and J lost 3 bases. The CDR3 length is 14 residues. Germline lookup yields CDR1 MNHEY and CDR2 SVGEGT.

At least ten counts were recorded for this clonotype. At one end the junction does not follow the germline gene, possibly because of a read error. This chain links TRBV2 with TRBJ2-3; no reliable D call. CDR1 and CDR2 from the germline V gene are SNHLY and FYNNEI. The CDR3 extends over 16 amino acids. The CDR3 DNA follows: TGTGCCAGCAGGGAAGGCCACTCAGCACACACAGATACGCAGTATTTT. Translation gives CASREGHSAHTDTQYF.

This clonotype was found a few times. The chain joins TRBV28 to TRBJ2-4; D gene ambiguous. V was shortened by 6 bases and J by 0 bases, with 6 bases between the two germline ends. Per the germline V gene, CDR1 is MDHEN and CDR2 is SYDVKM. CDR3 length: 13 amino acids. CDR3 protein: CASRSLAKNIQYF. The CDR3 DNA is TGTGCCAGCAGGTCCCTAGCCAAAAACATTCAGTACTTC.

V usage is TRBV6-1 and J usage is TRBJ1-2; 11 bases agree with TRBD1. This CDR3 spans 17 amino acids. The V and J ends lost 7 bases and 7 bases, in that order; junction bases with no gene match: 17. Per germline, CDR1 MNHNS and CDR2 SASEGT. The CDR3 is CASISYTPDRGRGGYTF. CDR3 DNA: TGTGCCAGCATTTCCTACACCCCGGACAGGGGGCGAGGTGGCTACACCTTC.

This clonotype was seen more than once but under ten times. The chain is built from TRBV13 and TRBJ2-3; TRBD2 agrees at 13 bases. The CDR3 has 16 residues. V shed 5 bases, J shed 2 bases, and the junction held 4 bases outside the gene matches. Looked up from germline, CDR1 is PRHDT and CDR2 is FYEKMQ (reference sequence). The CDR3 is CASSQGLAGNTDTQYF. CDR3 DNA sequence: TGTGCCAGCAGCCAGGGACTAGCGGGAAACACAGATACGCAGTATTTT.

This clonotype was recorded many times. CDR3 DNA sequence: TGTGCCATCAGTGAGTCAGGGAAGAACACCTTC. It specifies CAISESGKNTF. The chain recombines TRBV10-3 with TRBJ1-2; D uncertain. CDR1 is ENHRY, CDR2 SYGVKD, per germline. Trimming left V 0 bases short and J 12 bases short, with 8 bases between. This CDR3 has 11 amino acids.

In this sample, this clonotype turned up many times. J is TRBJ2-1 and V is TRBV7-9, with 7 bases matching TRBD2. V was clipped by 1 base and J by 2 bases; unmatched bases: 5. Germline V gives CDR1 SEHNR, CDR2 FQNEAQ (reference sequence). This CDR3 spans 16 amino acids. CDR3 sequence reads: CASSLGEGIPYNEQFF. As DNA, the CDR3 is TGTGCCAGCAGCTTAGGGGAGGGTATTCCCTACAATGAGCAGTTCTTC.

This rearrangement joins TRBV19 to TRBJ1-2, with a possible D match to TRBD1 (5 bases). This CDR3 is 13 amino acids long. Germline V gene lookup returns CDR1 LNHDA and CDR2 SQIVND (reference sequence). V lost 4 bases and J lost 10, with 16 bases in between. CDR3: CASSTRDPLYYTF. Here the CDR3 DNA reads TGTGCCAGTAGTACCCGGGACCCTCTGTACTACACCTTC.

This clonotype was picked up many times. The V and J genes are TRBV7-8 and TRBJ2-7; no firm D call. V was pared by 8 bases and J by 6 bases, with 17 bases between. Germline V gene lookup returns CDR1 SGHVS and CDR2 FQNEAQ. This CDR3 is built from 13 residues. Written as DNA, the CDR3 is TGTGCCAGCGGCCATACTGTTCCGGGCGAGCAGTACTTC. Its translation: CASGHTVPGEQYF.